This T cell receptor (beta chain) comes out of a study of blood T cell repertoires in COVID-19. Overall study context: Samples of COVID-19 (acute and convalescent) were obtained from the United States, Italy and Spain. Sources were T cells, B-cell-depleted T cells, or PBMCs; the material itself was cDNA or gDNA.

The authors' processing: Estimation of nucleated cell counts was performed using reference gene primer amplification. Here immunoSEQ multiplex PCR was the method, and the copy in TCRdb shows in-frame clones only, minus some. For V, J and clone size, that table is used; D and trimming come from the DNA. The repertoire consists of fewer than 450,000 clones, with about 90% occurring once and the leading ten covering 7% to 8%. Germline CDR1 LNHDA, CDR2 SQIVND (reference sequence). CDR3 size: 13 residues. Trimming pared 7 bases from V and 10 bases from J, leaving 17 bases between. Seattle participants joined during active infection and were tracked over time.

The chain links TRBV19 to TRBJ1-5; no reliable D call. The sequenced material came from peripheral blood. The sequence was collected from a woman between 70 and 85 years old with COVID-19, enrolled during active disease. The CDR3 nucleotides are TGTGCCAGTACCCCTCAGCGGGGAGTACCCCAGCATTTT. Translating it yields CASTPQRGVPQHF. The full variable domain, completed using reference TRBV19 and TRBJ1-5, is DGGITQSPKYLFRKEGQNVTLSCEQNLNHDAMYWYRQDPGQGLRLIYYSQIVNDFQKGDIAEGYSVSREKKESFPLTVTSAQKNPTAFYLCASTPQRGVPQHFGDGTRLSIL.